This TCR beta chain is from a study of somatic mutations in cytotoxic T cells in rheumatoid arthritis. Study-level information: Patient blood (approximately 31 ml EDTA) was taken immediately after diagnosis and before treatment. Flow-sorting brought some V beta antibody-stained T-cell populations to nearly 100% purity, V beta1+ cells sequenced for TCRB among them.

With respect to this clone: Its antigen remains unknown.

Clones were sequenced by immunoSEQ multiplex PCR, and TCRdb holds only the in-frame ones, with some missing. The top ten clones hold just under 8.5% of a sample with some 30,000 clones, 75% to 85% of them seen once. Regarding the study as a whole: The authors did not know the antigen targets of the expanded CD8+ clones.

The CDR3 sequence is 17 residues long. V lost 0 bases and J lost 3; bases outside the gene matches: 8. Looked up from germline, CDR1 is SGHRS and CDR2 is YFSETQ. The specimen sequenced was CD8+ T cells sorted from blood. The chain couples TRBV5-1 to TRBJ2-3; 9 nucleotides line up with TRBD2. The receptor was isolated from an adult with rheumatoid arthritis. The CDR3: CASSLGIRLAETDTQYF. Here the CDR3 DNA reads TGCGCCAGCAGCTTGGGTATCCGACTAGCGGAAACAGATACGCAGTATTTT.